The rows below give T cell receptor beta chains drawn from one sample of a study of shared clonotypes between healthy human individuals. Profiled with immunoSEQ multiplex PCR; TCRdb holds only in-frame clones, not every one. The table has approximately 2.1 million clones, 90% to 95% seen once; the top ten hold around 0.4%. Specimen: naive CD4+ T cells from PBMCs. These receptors all stem from a man younger than 35 in good health. Some clones in this sample may be carry-over from other donors' samples. CDR3s include the opening cysteine and the closing phenylalanine or tryptophan. The order of the fields is V gene, J gene, D gene, clone size, CDR3 protein, CDR3 DNA. A D gene is named only where the DNA matches it firmly. Clone size is not always given. Where it is, it says once, few, many or a class for expanded clones.

V: TRBV4-1
J: TRBJ2-2
D: -
size: -
CDR3: CASSQEGGGYYTGELFF
DNA: TGCGCCAGCAGCCAAGAAGGAGGGGGTTATTACACCGGGGAGCTGTTTTTT

V: TRBV19
J: TRBJ1-2
D: -
size: -
CDR3: CASSRDNYGYTF
DNA: TGTGCCAGTAGCCGGGACAACTATGGCTACACCTTC

V: TRBV27
J: TRBJ2-7
D: TRBD2
size: -
CDR3: CASSYLLAGAYEQYF
DNA: TGTGCCAGCAGTTATCTCCTAGCGGGCGCCTACGAGCAGTACTTC

V: TRBV5-4
J: TRBJ1-2
D: TRBD1
size: few
CDR3: CASSATGYSGYTF
DNA: TGTGCCAGCAGCGCGACAGGGTATAGTGGCTACACCTTC

V: TRBV28
J: TRBJ1-2
D: TRBD1
size: -
CDR3: CASSGRDRKTPGNYGYTF
DNA: TGTGCCAGCAGCGGACGGGACAGGAAGACCCCCGGAAACTATGGCTACACCTTC

V: TRBV27
J: TRBJ1-2
D: -
size: -
CDR3: CASSVRAAVLYGYTF
DNA: TGTGCCAGCAGTGTTCGGGCCGCAGTACTCTATGGCTACACCTTC

V: TRBV5-4
J: TRBJ2-7
D: -
size: -
CDR3: CASREALGYEQYF
DNA: TGTGCCAGCAGGGAGGCCCTAGGGTACGAGCAGTACTTC

V: TRBV11-2
J: TRBJ2-2
D: TRBD2
size: -
CDR3: CASSTYKGPLAGSTGELFF
DNA: TGTGCCAGCAGCACTTACAAAGGACCCCTAGCGGGAAGCACCGGGGAGCTGTTTTTT

V: TRBV4-1
J: TRBJ2-7
D: TRBD2
size: -
CDR3: CASSLRLAGEGSYEQYF
DNA: TGCGCCAGCAGCCTCCGTCTAGCTGGGGAGGGGTCCTACGAGCAGTACTTC

V: TRBV11-3
J: TRBJ2-1
D: TRBD2
size: -
CDR3: CASSTTSGSYNEQFF
DNA: TGTGCCAGCAGCACCACTAGCGGGTCCTACAATGAGCAGTTCTTC

V: TRBV5-1
J: TRBJ2-7
D: TRBD2
size: -
CDR3: CASSLGLAGGPPREQYF
DNA: TGCGCCAGCAGCCTCGGACTAGCGGGAGGGCCCCCGCGGGAGCAGTACTTC

V: TRBV29-1
J: TRBJ2-7
D: TRBD1
size: -
CDR3: CSVLKFRDRGYEQYF
DNA: TGCAGCGTCTTAAAGTTCCGGGACAGGGGGTACGAGCAGTACTTC

V: TRBV30
J: TRBJ2-3
D: -
size: few
CDR3: CAWASSGSTDTQYF
DNA: TGTGCCTGGGCATCCAGCGGAAGCACAGATACGCAGTATTTT